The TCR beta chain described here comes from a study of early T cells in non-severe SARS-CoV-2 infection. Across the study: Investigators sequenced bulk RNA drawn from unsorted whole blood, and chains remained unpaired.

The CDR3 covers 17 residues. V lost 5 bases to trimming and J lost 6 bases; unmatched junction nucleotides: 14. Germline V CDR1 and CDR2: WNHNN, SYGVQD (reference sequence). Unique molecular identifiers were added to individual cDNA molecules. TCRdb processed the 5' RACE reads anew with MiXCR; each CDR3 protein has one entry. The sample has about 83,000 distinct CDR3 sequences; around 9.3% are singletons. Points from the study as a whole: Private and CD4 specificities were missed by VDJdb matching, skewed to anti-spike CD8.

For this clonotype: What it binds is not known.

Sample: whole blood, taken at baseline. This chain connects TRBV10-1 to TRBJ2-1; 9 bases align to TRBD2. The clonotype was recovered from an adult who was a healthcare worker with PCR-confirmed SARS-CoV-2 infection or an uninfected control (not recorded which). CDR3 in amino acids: CASSSGQVAGVGNEQFF. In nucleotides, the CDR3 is TGCGCCAGCAGTTCCGGACAGGTAGCGGGAGTCGGCAATGAGCAGTTCTTC.